These T cell receptor beta chains were read from a single sample in a study of blood T cell repertoires in COVID-19. Some clones are missing from TCRdb's copy, which holds only in-frame ones; the method was immunoSEQ multiplex PCR. The table includes about 670,000 clones, 70% to 90% detected once. The sequenced material came from peripheral blood. These receptors were taken from a woman aged 18-29 years with acute or convalescent COVID-19. CDR3s include the opening cysteine and the closing phenylalanine or tryptophan. The D gene is left open where the match is weak. Size tells how often a clone was seen (once, few, many) or the class of an expanded clone, and some rows leave it out.

clone_size | j_call | v_call | d_call | cdr3_aa | cdr3_nt
- | TRBJ1-2 | TRBV6-5 | TRBD1 | CASSTGAVGYTF | TGTGCCAGCAGCACAGGGGCTGTTGGCTACACCTTC
- | TRBJ1-2 | TRBV7-9 | - | CASSVGGTNYGYTF | TGTGCCAGCAGCGTAGGAGGAACTAACTATGGCTACACCTTC
- | TRBJ2-7 | TRBV10-2 | TRBD2 | CASGTIGLAGLWEQYF | TGCGCCAGCGGCACCATCGGACTAGCGGGCCTCTGGGAGCAGTACTTC
- | TRBJ1-2 | TRBV4-1 | - | CASSPRAVVGDGYTF | TGCGCCAGCAGCCCCAGGGCGGTTGTGGGTGATGGCTACACCTTC
- | TRBJ2-1 | TRBV14 | TRBD2 | CASSPLEGLAGGKTVNEQFF | TGTGCCAGCAGCCCTCTCGAGGGGCTAGCGGGGGGTAAAACGGTCAATGAGCAGTTCTTC
- | TRBJ1-2 | TRBV30 | - | CAWTRVANYGYTF | TGTGCCTGGACCAGGGTGGCTAACTATGGCTACACCTTC
once | TRBJ1-1 | TRBV6-5 | - | CASSPWGGSEAFF | TGTGCCAGCAGCCCGTGGGGGGGCTCTGAAGCTTTCTTT
- | TRBJ2-7 | TRBV4-1 | TRBD1 | CASSLGTAYEQYF | TGCGCCAGCAGCCTAGGGACAGCTTACGAGCAGTACTTC
- | TRBJ1-5 | TRBV2 | - | CAGQDGRDQPQHF | TGTGCCGGACAAGACGGACGGGATCAGCCCCAGCATTTT
- | TRBJ1-1 | TRBV12-3/TRBV12-4 | TRBD1 | CASSPDRGTEAFF | TGTGCCAGCAGTCCGGACAGGGGCACTGAAGCTTTCTTT
- | TRBJ1-6 | TRBV6-4 | TRBD1 | CASSEDRVYNSPLHF | TGTGCCAGCAGTGAGGACAGGGTCTATAATTCACCCCTCCACTTT
- | TRBJ1-5 | TRBV19 | - | CASSIDRYSNQPQHF | TGTGCCAGTAGTATAGATCGGTATAGCAATCAGCCCCAGCATTTT
few | TRBJ1-1 | TRBV7-6 | TRBD1 | CASSPRTGGTWAAEAFF | TGTGCCAGCAGCCCCCGGACAGGGGGGACATGGGCGGCTGAAGCTTTCTTT
- | TRBJ2-3 | TRBV9 | - | CASCRDTDTQYF | TGTGCCAGCTGCCGGGACACAGATACGCAGTATTTT
once | TRBJ1-1 | TRBV30 | - | CAWSSGRPEAFF | TGTGCCTGGAGTTCGGGTCGCCCTGAAGCTTTCTTT
once | TRBJ1-1 | TRBV3-1/TRBV3-2 | TRBD1 | CASRSTGDRTEAFF | TGTGCCAGCAGGTCAACAGGGGATCGGACTGAAGCTTTCTTT
- | TRBJ2-5 | TRBV2 | TRBD1 | CATSGQKETQYF | TGTGCCACGTCGGGACAGAAAGAGACCCAGTACTTC
- | TRBJ2-3 | TRBV3-1/TRBV3-2 | - | CASSQVPTRPTDTQYF | TGTGCCAGCAGCCAAGTGCCGACTAGGCCCACAGATACGCAGTATTTT
- | TRBJ1-1 | TRBV4-2 | - | CASSQDMTENTEAFF | TGTGCCAGCAGCCAAGATATGACAGAAAACACTGAAGCTTTCTTT
- | TRBJ1-1 | TRBV4-1 | - | CASSQAGQTVNTEAFF | TGCGCCAGCAGCCAAGCTGGACAGACAGTGAACACTGAAGCTTTCTTT
- | TRBJ2-2 | TRBV24-1 | TRBD1 | CATSDSPGQGARNTGELFF | TGTGCCACCAGTGACTCTCCGGGACAGGGGGCGCGTAACACCGGGGAGCTGTTTTTT
once | TRBJ1-5 | TRBV6-5 | - | CASNQGRESNQPQHF | TGTGCCAGCAACCAGGGACGGGAGAGCAATCAGCCCCAGCATTTT
- | TRBJ2-1 | TRBV19 | - | CASSIWAGASYNEQFF | TGTGCCAGTAGTATATGGGCGGGGGCCTCCTACAATGAGCAGTTCTTC
- | TRBJ1-1 | TRBV11-2 | - | CASSLDLGNTEAFF | TGTGCCAGCAGCTTAGATCTCGGGAACACTGAAGCTTTCTTT
once | TRBJ2-5 | TRBV6-5 | TRBD1 | CASSHRQGQETQYF | TGTGCCAGCAGTCATCGACAGGGGCAAGAGACCCAGTACTTC
- | TRBJ1-3 | TRBV27 | - | CASSLYRQGYSGNTIYF | TGTGCCAGCAGTTTATACCGTCAGGGCTACTCTGGAAACACCATATATTTT
- | TRBJ1-5 | TRBV12-5 | - | CASGHTGTVSNQPQHF | TGTGCTAGTGGCCACACAGGGACGGTGAGCAATCAGCCCCAGCATTTT
- | TRBJ2-3 | TRBV6-5 | - | CASSYGAVGFTDTQYF | TGTGCCAGCAGTTACGGGGCGGTGGGCTTCACAGATACGCAGTATTTT
- | TRBJ2-2 | TRBV6-2/TRBV6-3 | - | CASSYTEGHKITGELFF | TGTGCCAGCAGTTATACAGAAGGCCACAAAATCACCGGGGAGCTGTTTTTT
- | TRBJ2-4 | TRBV7-9 | - | CASSVGYRADKNIQYF | TGTGCCAGCAGCGTAGGCTACAGGGCCGACAAAAACATTCAGTACTTC
- | TRBJ2-3 | TRBV7-2 | TRBD2 | CASSPGLAPDTQYF | TGTGCCAGCAGCCCGGGACTAGCCCCAGATACGCAGTATTTT
- | TRBJ2-1 | TRBV7-2 | - | CASSLAPMSSYNEQFF | TGTGCCAGCAGCTTAGCGCCAATGAGCTCCTACAATGAGCAGTTCTTC
- | TRBJ1-2 | TRBV14 | - | CASSQIGPTGRNYGYTF | TGTGCCAGCAGCCAAATAGGTCCGACCGGGAGAAACTATGGCTACACCTTC
- | TRBJ2-2 | TRBV29-1 | TRBD1 | CSATPPGQGNTGELFF | TGCAGCGCGACCCCGCCGGGACAGGGGAACACCGGGGAGCTGTTTTTT
- | TRBJ1-1 | TRBV5-6 | - | CASSLGGLAFF | TGTGCCAGCAGCTTGGGAGGGCTAGCTTTCTTT
- | TRBJ1-3 | TRBV2 | TRBD1 | CASRGGQYSGNTIYF | TGTGCCAGCAGGGGGGGACAGTACTCTGGAAACACCATATATTTT
- | TRBJ1-1 | TRBV7-9 | TRBD1 | CASSQDRAGTTEAFF | TGTGCCAGCAGCCAGGACAGGGCTGGGACCACTGAAGCTTTCTTT
- | TRBJ1-1 | TRBV12-3/TRBV12-4 | TRBD1 | CASRATGVAEAFF | TGTGCCAGCAGGGCGACAGGGGTGGCCGAAGCTTTCTTT
- | TRBJ2-2 | TRBV6-2/TRBV6-3 | - | CASSYSGLAGELFF | TGTGCCAGCAGTTACTCGGGGCTAGCCGGGGAGCTGTTTTTT
- | TRBJ2-3 | TRBV19 | - | CASSTRGPDTQYF | TGTGCCAGTAGTACAAGGGGCCCAGATACGCAGTATTTT
once | TRBJ1-2 | TRBV19 | - | CASSEALFTTF | TGTGCCAGCTCCGAAGCCCTCTTCACGACCTTC
- | TRBJ2-5 | TRBV30 | TRBD1 | CAWSVQGGETQYF | TGTGCCTGGAGTGTACAGGGGGGAGAGACCCAGTACTTC
- | TRBJ1-5 | TRBV4-1 | - | CASSQVWGAGQPQHF | TGCGCCAGCAGCCAAGTATGGGGCGCGGGGCAGCCCCAGCATTTT
- | TRBJ2-3 | TRBV6-5 | TRBD2 | CASSSAGGYPDTQYF | TGTGCCAGCAGTAGCGCGGGGGGGTATCCAGATACGCAGTATTTT
- | TRBJ2-5 | TRBV6-6 | TRBD1 | CASSYLGQQETQYF | TGTGCCAGCAGTTACCTGGGACAGCAAGAGACCCAGTACTTC